This paragraph covers one TCR beta chain sequence. Its antigen is currently not known. Per-base quality was not reported, and no clone a single base away is much larger than it. These data come from a study of early stage breast cancer tumors (dated by TCRdb to about 2017). Study-level background: Of the 15 to 20 invasive breast tumors, about a dozen were found to be estrogen receptor-positive, progesterone receptor-positive and HER2-negative. About 70% of the 12 ER+/PR+/HER2- tumors were invasive ductal carcinomas, while the other four were invasive lobular carcinomas. On average, each sample had 8.5 to 10-fold read coverage. The samples as a whole yielded roughly 2,700,000 detected templates, corresponding to about 1.1 million unique clonotypes.

In the germline V gene (reference sequence), CDR1 corresponds to SGHKS and CDR2 to YYEKEE. There are 17 amino acids in the CDR3, from cysteine to phenylalanine inclusive. Kept here is only the CDR3 DNA, which spans 51 bases and is read in frame from base 1. V is pruned by 2 bases and J by 6 bases, leaving 14 bases of the junction without a gene match. Each sample was amplified in two independent genomic DNA replicates, using around 0.55 ug for blood and 1.5 ug for tumor or normal breast. TCRB sequencing of genomic DNA was carried out with the ImmunoSeq Intro kit according to the manufacturer's instructions. Multiplex PCR was run for around 33 cycles using proprietary primers and spike-in control sequences for absolute quantification. Single-end 150-bp reads were used to sequence an 87-bp fragment spanning the CDR3 plus the flanking V and J genes. Seven samples, each with two replicates, were multiplexed per lane of an Illumina MiSeq using version 3.0 chemistry. As for how the authors treated the data: Raw data were processed with the vendor's proprietary pipeline, and both replicates were merged into a single result per sample. To define clonotypes, the study grouped productive rearrangements that shared the V-gene family, CDR3 amino acid sequence and J-gene segment. Clonality was computed as 1 minus the normalized Shannon entropy (Pielou evenness) of TCRB abundances. T cell density was estimated as total templates divided by the number of input cells, with the number of input cells inferred from the DNA input amount. Recon, run with its default parameters, was used to estimate overall repertoire diversity and clonality. Clonotypes with over 0.1% abundance in tumor and at least 32-fold higher abundance in tumor than in normal breast were defined as tumor-enriched. Drawn from immuneACCESS, this table holds only the in-frame rearrangements with V and J called that TCRdb kept. Clones are partly lost; checked studies trace under half to an unresolved V gene and leave the rest unexplained. That table is the source of V, J and clone size, and D and trimming were worked out from the DNA. The sample has approximately 48,000 clones on record, around nine tenths of them singletons. The ten top clones hold roughly 5% of the sample.

The study profiled bulk TCR beta-chain repertoires in matched peripheral blood, tumor and adjacent normal breast tissue taken from some 17 patients with early-stage breast cancer. Before surgery, 5-10 mL of whole blood was collected in EDTA tubes and processed within 2 hours. Ficoll-Paque centrifugation in SepMate-50 tubes was used to isolate peripheral blood mononuclear cells. PBMCs were cryopreserved in roughly 90% FBS with approximately 10% DMSO in aliquots of roughly 1.9 to 4.5 million cells and stored in liquid nitrogen. The Qiagen AllPrep DNA/RNA Mini kit was used for genomic DNA extraction. Study-wide conclusions, independent of this receptor: Repertoires from blood and normal breast were more alike than repertoires from blood and tumor, and in about 85% of the 16 patients, comparing each tissue with blood separated tumor from normal. Roughly 2.5-fold higher T cell density and higher clonality were observed in tumors than in adjacent normal breast tissue. Analysis by tumor subtype was prevented by the small cohort size. Bulk genomic DNA sequencing of unsorted cells missed chain pairing and functional markers such as CD4, CD8 and FOXP3. Enriched TCRB sequences shared across patients were mostly commonly generated sequences, unlikely to play an important role in the tumor microenvironment.

This receptor chain uses TRBV5-5 and TRBJ2-5; TRBD1 agrees with 9 junctional bases. This sequence originates from a person aged 65-85 years with breast cancer. Sequences were obtained from blood. The CDR3: CASSFRMTGGSAKTQYF. The sequenced DNA: TGTGCCAGCAGCTTTAGAATGACAGGGGGAAGTGCGAAGACCCAGTACTTC.